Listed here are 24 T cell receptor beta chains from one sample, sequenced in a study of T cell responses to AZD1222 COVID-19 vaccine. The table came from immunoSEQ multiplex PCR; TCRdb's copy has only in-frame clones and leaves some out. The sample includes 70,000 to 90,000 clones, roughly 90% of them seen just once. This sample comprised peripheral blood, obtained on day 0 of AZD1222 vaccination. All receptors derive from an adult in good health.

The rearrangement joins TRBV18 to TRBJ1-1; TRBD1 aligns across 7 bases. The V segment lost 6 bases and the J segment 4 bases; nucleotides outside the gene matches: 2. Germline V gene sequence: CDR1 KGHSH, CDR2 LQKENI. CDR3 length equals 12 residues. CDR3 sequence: CASSQGGTEAFF. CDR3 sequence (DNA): TGTGCCAGCTCCCAGGGGGGCACTGAAGCTTTCTTT. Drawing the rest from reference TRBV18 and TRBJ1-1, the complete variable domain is NAGVMQNPRHLVRRRGQEARLRCSPMKGHSHVYWYRQLPEEGLKFMVYLQKENIIDESGMPKERFSAEFPKEGPSILRIQQVVRGDSAAYFCASSQGGTEAFFGQGTRLTVV.

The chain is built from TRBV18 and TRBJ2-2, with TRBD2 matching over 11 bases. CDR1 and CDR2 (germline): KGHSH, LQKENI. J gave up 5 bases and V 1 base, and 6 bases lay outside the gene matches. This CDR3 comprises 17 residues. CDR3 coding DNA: TGTGCCAGCTCACCACAGCGCCTAGCGGGAGGTACCGGGGAGCTGTTTTTT. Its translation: CASSPQRLAGGTGELFF.

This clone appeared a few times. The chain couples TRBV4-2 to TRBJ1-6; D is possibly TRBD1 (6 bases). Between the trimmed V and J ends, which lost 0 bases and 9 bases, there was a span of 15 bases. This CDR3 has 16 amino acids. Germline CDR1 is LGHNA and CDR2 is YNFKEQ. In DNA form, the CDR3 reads TGTGCCAGCAGCCAAGAGGAGGGGGGGGTTGGTTCACCCCTCCACTTT. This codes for CASSQEEGGVGSPLHF.

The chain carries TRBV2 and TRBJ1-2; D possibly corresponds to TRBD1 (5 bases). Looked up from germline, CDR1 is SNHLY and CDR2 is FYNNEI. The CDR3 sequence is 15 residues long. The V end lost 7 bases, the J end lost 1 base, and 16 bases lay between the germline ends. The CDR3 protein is CASTGYTGVNYGYTF. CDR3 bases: TGTGCCAGCACAGGGTATACAGGAGTTAACTATGGCTACACCTTC. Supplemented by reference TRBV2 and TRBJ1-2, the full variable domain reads EPEVTQTPSHQVTQMGQEVILRCVPISNHLYFYWYRQILGQKVEFLVSFYNNEISEKSEIFDDQFSVERPDGSNFTLKIRSTKLEDSAMYFCASTGYTGVNYGYTFGSGTRLTVV.

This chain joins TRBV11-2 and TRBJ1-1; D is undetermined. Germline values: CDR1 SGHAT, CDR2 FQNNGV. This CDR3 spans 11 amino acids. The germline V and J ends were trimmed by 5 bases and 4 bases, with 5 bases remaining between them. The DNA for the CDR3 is TGTGCCAGCAGCCGACTCACTGAAGCTTTCTTT. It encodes CASSRLTEAFF.

For the CDR3, the DNA is TGCAGCGGACTTAGCGGGCTAAACAATGAGCAGTTCTTC. It encodes CSGLSGLNNEQFF. This chain uses TRBV29-1 with TRBJ2-1, with 7 bases that match TRBD2. CDR1 SQVTM and CDR2 ANQGSEA come from the germline V gene. This CDR3 is 13 amino acids long. V was pared by 7 bases and J by 5 bases, with 8 bases of the junction left unmatched.

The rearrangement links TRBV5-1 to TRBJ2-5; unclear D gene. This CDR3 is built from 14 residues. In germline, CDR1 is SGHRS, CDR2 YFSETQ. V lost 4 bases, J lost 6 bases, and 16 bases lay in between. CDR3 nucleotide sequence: TGCGCCAGCAGCCCCCCCCCACCGGAGAAGACCCAGTACTTC. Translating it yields CASSPPPPEKTQYF.

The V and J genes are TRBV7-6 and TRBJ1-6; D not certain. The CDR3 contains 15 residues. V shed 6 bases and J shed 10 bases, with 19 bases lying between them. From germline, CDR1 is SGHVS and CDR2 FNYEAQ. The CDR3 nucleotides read TGTGCCAGCAGTCTAACCGGGCCGGATTCGTCACCCCTCCACTTT. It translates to CASSLTGPDSSPLHF.

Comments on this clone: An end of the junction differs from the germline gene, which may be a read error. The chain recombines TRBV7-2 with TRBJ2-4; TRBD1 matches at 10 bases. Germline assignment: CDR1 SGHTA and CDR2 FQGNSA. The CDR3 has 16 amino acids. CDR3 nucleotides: TGTGCCAGCAGTTTAGGGGACAGGGGAGTCAAAAACATTCAGTACTTC. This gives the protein CASSLGDRGVKNIQYF.

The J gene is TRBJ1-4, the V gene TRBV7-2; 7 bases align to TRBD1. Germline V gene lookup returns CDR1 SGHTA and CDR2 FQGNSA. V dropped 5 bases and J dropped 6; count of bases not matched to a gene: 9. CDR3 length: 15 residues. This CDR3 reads CASSRRTGQDEKLFF. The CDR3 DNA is TGTGCCAGCAGCAGAAGGACAGGTCAAGATGAAAAACTGTTTTTT.

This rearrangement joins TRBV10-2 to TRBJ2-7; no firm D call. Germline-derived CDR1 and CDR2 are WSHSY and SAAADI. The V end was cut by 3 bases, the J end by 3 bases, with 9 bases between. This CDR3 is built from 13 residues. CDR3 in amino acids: CASSEGQIYEQYF. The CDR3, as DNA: TGCGCCAGCAGTGAAGGGCAGATCTACGAGCAGTACTTC.

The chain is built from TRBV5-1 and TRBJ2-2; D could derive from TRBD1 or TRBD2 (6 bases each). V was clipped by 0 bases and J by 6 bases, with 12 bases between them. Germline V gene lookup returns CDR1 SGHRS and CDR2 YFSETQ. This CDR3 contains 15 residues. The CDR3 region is CASSLARGGPGELFF. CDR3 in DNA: TGCGCCAGCAGCTTGGCCAGGGGAGGACCCGGGGAGCTGTTTTTT.

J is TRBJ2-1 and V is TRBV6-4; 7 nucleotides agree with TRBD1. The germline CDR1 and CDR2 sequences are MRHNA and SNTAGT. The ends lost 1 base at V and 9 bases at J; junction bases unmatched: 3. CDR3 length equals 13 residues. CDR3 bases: TGTGCCAGCAGTGACTTGGCAGGGGGTGAGCAGTTCTTC. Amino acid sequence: CASSDLAGGEQFF.

The CDR3 region has the DNA TGTGCCAGCAGCCCTGGAGGCCCTAATGAGCAGTTCTTC. Encoded protein: CASSPGGPNEQFF. The rearrangement uses TRBV11-2 and TRBJ2-1, with D maybe TRBD2 (5 bases). The CDR3 is 13 residues long. Trimming shortened V by 5 bases and J by 7 bases, and 12 bases separated the two germline ends. Germline V lookup: CDR1 SGHAT, CDR2 FQNNGV.

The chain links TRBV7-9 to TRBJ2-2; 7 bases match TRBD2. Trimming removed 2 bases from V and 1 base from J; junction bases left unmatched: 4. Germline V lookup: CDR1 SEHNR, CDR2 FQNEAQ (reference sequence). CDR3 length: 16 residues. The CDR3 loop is CASSLKGGGNTGELFF. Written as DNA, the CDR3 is TGTGCCAGCAGCTTAAAAGGCGGGGGGAACACCGGGGAGCTGTTTTTT.

CDR3 amino acids: CASSLSRDMRYEQYF. The CDR3 region has the DNA TGTGCCAGCAGTTTAAGCCGGGACATGCGCTACGAGCAGTACTTC. The chain is built from TRBV27 and TRBJ2-7, with D perhaps TRBD1 (6 bases). The V gene lost 2 bases and the J gene lost 3 bases, with 14 bases spanning the gap. Looked up from germline, CDR1 is MNHEY and CDR2 is SMNVEV (reference sequence). The CDR3 extends over 15 amino acids.

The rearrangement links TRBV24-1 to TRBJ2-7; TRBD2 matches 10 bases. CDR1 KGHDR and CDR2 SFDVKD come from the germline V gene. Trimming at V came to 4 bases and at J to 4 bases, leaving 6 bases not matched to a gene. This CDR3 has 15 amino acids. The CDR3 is CATSDPSGSPYEQYF. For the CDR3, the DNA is TGTGCCACCAGTGACCCTAGCGGGAGTCCTTACGAGCAGTACTTC.

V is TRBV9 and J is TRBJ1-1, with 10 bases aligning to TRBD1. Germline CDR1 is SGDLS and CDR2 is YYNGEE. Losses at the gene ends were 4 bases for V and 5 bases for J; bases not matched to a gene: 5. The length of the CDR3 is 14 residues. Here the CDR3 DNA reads TGTGCCAGCAGCCCCCGGACAGGGGGGACTGAAGCTTTCTTT. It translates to CASSPRTGGTEAFF.

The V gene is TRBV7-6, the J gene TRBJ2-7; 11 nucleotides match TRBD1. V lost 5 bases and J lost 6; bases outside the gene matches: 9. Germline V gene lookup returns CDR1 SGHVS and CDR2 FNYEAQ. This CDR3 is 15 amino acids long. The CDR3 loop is CASSPPGTGGFEQYF. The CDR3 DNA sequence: TGTGCCAGCAGCCCTCCCGGGACAGGGGGTTTCGAGCAGTACTTC.

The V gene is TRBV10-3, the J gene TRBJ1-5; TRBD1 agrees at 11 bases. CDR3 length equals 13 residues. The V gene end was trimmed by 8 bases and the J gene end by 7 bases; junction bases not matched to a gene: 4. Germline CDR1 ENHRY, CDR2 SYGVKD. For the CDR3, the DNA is TGTGCCATCGGGACAGGGGGAGAGCAGCCCCAGCATTTT. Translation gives CAIGTGGEQPQHF.

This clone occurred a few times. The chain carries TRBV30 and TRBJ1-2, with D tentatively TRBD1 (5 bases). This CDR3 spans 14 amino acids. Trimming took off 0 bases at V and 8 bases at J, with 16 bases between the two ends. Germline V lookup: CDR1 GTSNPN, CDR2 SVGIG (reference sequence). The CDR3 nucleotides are TGTGCCTGGAGTGTTGGTCAGGGAGATTACGGCTACACCTTC. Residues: CAWSVGQGDYGYTF. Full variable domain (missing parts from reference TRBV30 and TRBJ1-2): SQTIHQWPATLVQPVGSPLSLECTVEGTSNPNLYWYRQAAGRGLQLLFYSVGIGQISSEVPQNLSASRPQDRQFILSSKKLLLSDSGFYLCAWSVGQGDYGYTFGSGTRLTVV.

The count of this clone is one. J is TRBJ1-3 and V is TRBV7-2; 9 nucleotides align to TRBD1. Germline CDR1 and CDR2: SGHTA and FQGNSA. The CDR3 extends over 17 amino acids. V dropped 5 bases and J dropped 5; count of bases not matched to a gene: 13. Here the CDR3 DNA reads TGTGCCAGCAGCGGCCCGGGACAGGGCGTAAAAAGAAACACCATATATTTT. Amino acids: CASSGPGQGVKRNTIYF. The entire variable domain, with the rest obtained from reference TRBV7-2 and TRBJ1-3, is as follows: GAGVSQSPSNKVTEKGKDVELRCDPISGHTALYWYRQSLGQGLEFLIYFQGNSAPDKSGLPSDRFSAERTGGSVSTLTIQRTQQEDSAVYLCASSGPGQGVKRNTIYFGEGSWLTVV.

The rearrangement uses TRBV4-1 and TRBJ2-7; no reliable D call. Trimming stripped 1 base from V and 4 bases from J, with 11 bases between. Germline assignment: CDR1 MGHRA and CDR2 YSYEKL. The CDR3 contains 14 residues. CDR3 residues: CASSQAVLEYEQYF. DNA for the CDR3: TGCGCCAGCAGCCAAGCCGTTTTGGAGTACGAGCAGTACTTC.

The CDR3 loop is CASSLGRDSPTDTQYF. The CDR3 DNA is TGCGCCAGCAGCTTGGGTAGGGACAGTCCCACAGATACGCAGTATTTT. V gene TRBV5-1 combines with J gene TRBJ2-3; 7 nucleotides agree with TRBD1. The CDR3 spans 16 residues. V lost 0 bases and J lost 2; bases outside the gene matches: 6. Per the germline V gene, CDR1 is SGHRS and CDR2 is YFSETQ.